One and the same sample provided the 2 T cell receptor beta chains below, sequenced in a study of T cell responses to AZD1222 COVID-19 vaccine. Sequencing used immunoSEQ multiplex PCR; TCRdb keeps in-frame clones, though not all of them. The table records approximately 120,000 clones, roughly nine tenths of them present only once. Sequences were derived from peripheral blood, sampled on day 0 of AZD1222 vaccination. These receptors were taken from an adult in good health.

This chain connects TRBV11-2 to TRBJ1-1; D is undetermined. Germline V gene data show CDR1 as SGHAT and CDR2 as FQNNGV. The V end was cut by 1 base, the J end by 0 bases, with 3 bases between. This CDR3 region has 13 residues. The CDR3: CASSLGVNTEAFF. CDR3 nucleotide sequence: TGTGCCAGCAGCTTAGGAGTGAACACTGAAGCTTTCTTT.

Only one count was recorded for this clone. The chain is built from TRBV12-5 and TRBJ2-2; 9 bases align to TRBD1. The germline CDR1 and CDR2 sequences are LGHNT and FRNRAP. V lost 5 bases to trimming and J lost 4 bases; unmatched junction nucleotides: 11. The length of the CDR3 is 17 residues. CDR3 in DNA: TGTGCTAGTGGTAACGACAGGGGGGGACCTGGCACCGGGGAGCTGTTTTTT. It translates to CASGNDRGGPGTGELFF.